Given below is one T cell receptor beta chain in context. This entry is derived from a study of blood T cell repertoires in COVID-19. Study as a whole: From the United States, Italy and Spain came samples of acute and convalescent COVID-19. PBMCs, B-cell-depleted T cells, or T cells provided the cDNA or gDNA that made up the material.

The CDR3 length is 16 residues. Germline V CDR1 and CDR2: KGHSH, LQKENI. V shed 4 bases, J shed 4 bases, and the junction held 10 bases outside the gene matches. Authors' data handling: Researchers report that nucleated cell counts were estimated from reference gene primer amplification. This table comes from immunoSEQ multiplex PCR, and its TCRdb copy is limited to in-frame clones, with some not included. The DNA gave D and trimming, while V, J and clone size come from that table. The repertoire holds about 280,000 clones, with 80% to 90% as singletons. The specimen sequenced was peripheral blood. The sequence was obtained from a woman in her seventies with acute or convalescent COVID-19. V gene TRBV18 combines with J gene TRBJ1-1; 9 bases match TRBD1. The CDR3 nucleotides read TGTGCCAGCTCACGCTCCTCCGGGACAGGGAGCACTGAAGCTTTCTTT. Encoded protein: CASSRSSGTGSTEAFF.